What follows are 13 T cell receptor beta chains derived from one specimen sequenced in a study of blood T cell repertoires in COVID-19. Libraries were prepared by immunoSEQ multiplex PCR; TCRdb keeps only in-frame clonotypes and omits some of them. The table shows roughly 250,000 clones, with approximately 78% occurring only once. The material sequenced was peripheral blood. These receptors all stem from a woman aged 60-70 years with active or convalescent COVID-19.

The V and J genes are TRBV7-3 and TRBJ1-3; 8 nucleotides align to TRBD1. J gave up 4 bases and V 5 bases, and 10 bases lay outside the gene matches. The CDR3 contains 16 residues. Per the germline V gene, CDR1 is SGHTA and CDR2 is FQGTGA. The CDR3 nucleotides read TGTGCCAGCAGCCCCAACCTCGGACAGGGAGGAAACACCATATATTTT. Its translation: CASSPNLGQGGNTIYF.

The V call is TRBV9, the J call TRBJ2-5, with TRBD2 matching over 14 bases. V dropped 3 bases and J dropped 3; count of bases not matched to a gene: 4. The CDR3 loop spans 16 amino acids. Germline CDR1 is SGDLS and CDR2 is YYNGEE. CDR3 sequence reads: CASSARLAGGKETQYF. The CDR3 DNA reads as TGTGCCAGCAGCGCCCGACTAGCGGGGGGGAAAGAGACCCAGTACTTC.

V gene TRBV5-1 combines with J gene TRBJ2-5, with D unresolved. Trimming took 0 bases from V and 1 from J, leaving 7 bases between them. This CDR3 comprises 14 residues. Germline V gene sequence: CDR1 SGHRS, CDR2 YFSETQ. Here the CDR3 reads CASSLDPSQETQYF. As DNA, the CDR3 is TGCGCCAGCAGCTTGGACCCCAGCCAAGAGACCCAGTACTTC. The full variable domain, completed using reference TRBV5-1 and TRBJ2-5, is KAGVTQTPRYLIKTRGQQVTLSCSPISGHRSVSWYQQTPGQGLQFLFEYFSETQRNKGNFPGRFSGRQFSNSRSEMNVSTLELGDSALYLCASSLDPSQETQYFGPGTRLLVL.

This clone was observed a few times. The chain employs TRBV5-1 and TRBJ1-4; TRBD1 matches at 7 bases. Trimming removed 0 bases from V and 5 bases from J; junction bases left unmatched: 4. CDR1 and CDR2 from the germline V gene are SGHRS and YFSETQ. CDR3 length: 15 amino acids. The CDR3 reads CASSLASGGNEKLFF. CDR3 sequence (DNA): TGCGCCAGCAGCTTGGCCTCAGGGGGGAATGAAAAACTGTTTTTT.

The chain has TRBV19 and TRBJ1-1; D ambiguous. The CDR3 extends over 12 amino acids. V was clipped by 4 bases and J by 6 bases, with 9 bases between them. Germline values: CDR1 LNHDA, CDR2 SQIVND (reference sequence). The CDR3 is CASSNIHAEAFF. The DNA of the CDR3 is TGTGCCAGTAGTAATATACACGCTGAAGCTTTCTTT.

This chain connects TRBV30 to TRBJ1-2; TRBD1 matches 10 bases. Germline values: CDR1 GTSNPN, CDR2 SVGIG (reference sequence). J was trimmed by 5 bases and V by 2 bases; bases with no gene match: 5. The CDR3 has 14 residues. CDR3 sequence: CAWSHGQGGYGYTF. The CDR3 coding sequence is TGTGCCTGGAGTCACGGACAGGGGGGATATGGCTACACCTTC.

This chain links TRBV9 with TRBJ2-2, with a possible D match to TRBD1 (5 bases). This CDR3 spans 15 amino acids. V was clipped by 2 bases and J by 4 bases, with 12 bases between them. The V gene's germline CDR1 is SGDLS and CDR2 YYNGEE. The CDR3 is CASSVQARGTGELFF. The CDR3 DNA reads TGTGCCAGCAGCGTCCAGGCTAGGGGCACCGGGGAGCTGTTTTTT.

Of note for this clone: One end of the junction does not line up with germline, which may come from a read error. The chain couples TRBV5-1 to TRBJ1-1; a possible D gene is TRBD1 (5 bases). The CDR3 extends over 14 amino acids. Germline assignment: CDR1 SGHRS and CDR2 YFSETQ. For the CDR3, the DNA is TGCGCCAGCAGCTTGGGAGGGCTTGGGACTGAAGTTTTCTTT. Translation: CASSLGGLGTEVFF.

This chain links TRBV7-3 with TRBJ2-1, with 10 bases matching TRBD2. The germline V gene encodes CDR1 SGHTA and CDR2 FQGTGA. V gave up 0 bases and J gave up 7 bases; unmatched junction bases: 3. This CDR3 comprises 15 residues. The CDR3 sequence: CASSLTGLAINEQFF. In DNA form, the CDR3 reads TGTGCCAGCAGCTTAACGGGACTAGCGATAAATGAGCAGTTCTTC.

The genes are TRBV5-1 and TRBJ1-2; tentatively, D is TRBD1 (6 bases). This CDR3 is 17 amino acids long. Between the trimmed V and J ends, which lost 4 bases and 4 bases, there was a span of 23 bases. Looked up from germline, CDR1 is SGHRS and CDR2 is YFSETQ. The CDR3 region has the DNA TGCGCCAGCAGCCCAAAAGGGATGCGAAAACAGGGCTATGGCTACACCTTC. Protein sequence: CASSPKGMRKQGYGYTF.

The genes are TRBV15 and TRBJ2-1; D may be TRBD2 (7 bases). The CDR3 length is 17 residues. V was trimmed by 1 base and J by 2 bases, leaving 15 bases between them. Germline loops: CDR1 LNHNV, CDR2 YYDKDF (reference sequence). CDR3 region: CATSRAPAGAAYNEQFF. Written as DNA, the CDR3 is TGTGCCACCAGCAGAGCTCCGGCGGGGGCCGCCTACAATGAGCAGTTCTTC.

This chain joins TRBV5-1 and TRBJ2-3; TRBD1 is a possible D gene (6 bases). Germline V lookup: CDR1 SGHRS, CDR2 YFSETQ. The CDR3 runs 14 residues. The V gene lost 4 bases and the J gene lost 6 bases, with 15 bases spanning the gap. The CDR3 loop reads CASSPGQPRDTQYF. The CDR3 nucleotides are TGCGCCAGCAGCCCCGGACAGCCACGGGATACGCAGTATTTT.

The chain couples TRBV18 to TRBJ1-1; D is possibly TRBD1 (6 bases). The CDR3 spans 17 residues. Trimming took 1 base from V and 0 from J, leaving 15 bases between them. Germline V gives CDR1 KGHSH, CDR2 LQKENI. CDR3 protein: CASSPQSGTPLNTEAFF. For the CDR3, the DNA is TGTGCCAGCTCACCACAAAGCGGGACACCCTTGAACACTGAAGCTTTCTTT.